The clone carrying this T cell receptor (beta chain) was counted a single time. As originally analysed: Cell counts per sample came from amplifying reference gene primers. Libraries were prepared by immunoSEQ multiplex PCR; TCRdb keeps only in-frame clonotypes and omits some of them. The V and J calls and clone size are taken from that table; D and trimming were inferred from the DNA. The data contain about 380,000 clones, around 84% of them seen just once; the ten biggest clones take up 3% to 4%. The data stem from a study of blood T cell repertoires in COVID-19. Turning to the study itself: Samples of COVID-19 (acute and convalescent) were obtained from the United States, Italy and Spain. PBMCs, B-cell-depleted T cells, or T cells were the source of the cDNA or gDNA that made up the material.

The sequence derives from a woman aged 18-29 years with acute or convalescent COVID-19. Input material: peripheral blood.

DNA of the CDR3: TGCGCCAGCAGGTTGCGGTCAGAGACCCAGTACTTC. This translates into CASRLRSETQYF. This chain links TRBV5-1 with TRBJ2-5; D is ambiguous. The CDR3 has 12 residues. Trimming took off 5 bases at V and 4 bases at J, with 9 bases between the two ends. CDR1 is SGHRS, CDR2 YFSETQ, per germline.